A single sample is the source of the 19 T cell receptor beta chains below, sequenced in a study of cytomegalovirus exposure and HLA in healthy donors. Vbeta (60) and Jbeta (13) primers were used in the PCR. Sequenced by immunoSEQ multiplex PCR; TCRdb stores in-frame clones only, minus some. The data contain approximately 130,000 clones, roughly 9% of them singletons. The sample comprised PBMCs. These receptors all come from a woman aged 40 to 50 in good health and CMV-seropositive.

This clone was observed a handful of times. The CDR3 DNA reads as TGTGCCAGCAGCCAAGAACGAGCGGGGGGACTCTCCTACGAGCAGTACTTC. This encodes CASSQERAGGLSYEQYF. The V gene is TRBV4-2, the J gene TRBJ2-7; 9 bases line up with TRBD2. Germline CDR1 LGHNA, CDR2 YNFKEQ. The CDR3 is made up of 17 amino acids. V shed 0 bases and J 0 bases; nucleotides not matched to a gene: 6.

This sequence joins TRBV18 and TRBJ2-2; 11 bases are shared with TRBD2. CDR3 length: 16 amino acids. Germline-derived CDR1 and CDR2 are KGHSH and LQKENI. V gave up 11 bases and J gave up 4 bases; unmatched junction bases: 12. The CDR3 DNA is TGTGCCTCCCATAGCGGGGGGGCCAGTGGCACCGGGGAGCTGTTTTTT. Its protein is CASHSGGASGTGELFF.

This chain's CDR3 is CASSQRTGGSGYTF. CDR3 in DNA: TGCGCCAGCAGCCAGAGGACAGGGGGCTCTGGCTACACCTTC. The chain employs TRBV4-1 and TRBJ1-2; 11 bases line up with TRBD1. Trimming took 3 bases from V and 7 from J; bases not matched to a gene: 4. CDR3 length equals 14 residues. Germline CDR1 reads MGHRA; CDR2 reads YSYEKL.

The chain employs TRBV18 and TRBJ2-7; TRBD1 agrees at 7 bases. V was clipped by 3 bases and J by 3 bases; unmatched bases: 5. Germline V gives CDR1 KGHSH, CDR2 LQKENI. CDR3 size: 14 residues. The CDR3 DNA follows: TGTGCCAGCTCACCCGGACAGGCCGGCTACGAGCAGTACTTC. Translated, it gives CASSPGQAGYEQYF.

The V gene is TRBV18, the J gene TRBJ2-3, with 7 bases fitting TRBD2. This CDR3 contains 14 residues. The V segment lost 3 bases and the J segment 6 bases; nucleotides outside the gene matches: 6. CDR1 KGHSH and CDR2 LQKENI come from the germline V gene. CDR3 in amino acids: CASSPAVGGDTQYF. The CDR3, as DNA: TGTGCCAGCTCACCGGCAGTCGGGGGGGATACGCAGTATTTT.

The chain joins TRBV11-2 to TRBJ1-1; D not certain. V lost 4 bases, J lost 0 bases, and 9 bases lay in between. Looked up from germline, CDR1 is SGHAT and CDR2 is FQNNGV. The CDR3 length is 14 residues. The CDR3 coding sequence is TGTGCCAGCAGCTACAGTGAGCTGAACACTGAAGCTTTCTTT. Amino acid sequence: CASSYSELNTEAFF.

This clone was found a few times. The chain employs TRBV9 and TRBJ1-3; 8 bases fit TRBD1. This CDR3 has 15 amino acids. The junction had 4 bases not matched to a gene; V was cut back by 1 base and J by 4 bases. Germline V gene sequence: CDR1 SGDLS, CDR2 YYNGEE. As DNA, the CDR3 is TGTGCCAGCAGCGTACAGGGGGCGACAGGAAACACCATATATTTT. It codes for CASSVQGATGNTIYF.

This clone occurred a few times. Within the sample, other DNA sequences also encode this same CDR3. V is TRBV5-6 and J is TRBJ2-3; D is unclear. The CDR3 contains 14 residues. Germline CDR1 SGHDT, CDR2 YYEEEE. V lost 0 bases and J 1 base, leaving 6 bases between the germline ends. CDR3 loop: CASSLGLRTDTQYF. CDR3 coding DNA: TGTGCCAGCAGCTTGGGACTCCGCACAGATACGCAGTATTTT.

The rearrangement links TRBV7-9 to TRBJ1-2; 8 bases match TRBD1. This CDR3 has 14 amino acids. Trimming took 5 bases from V and 3 from J; bases not matched to a gene: 5. Looked up from germline, CDR1 is SEHNR and CDR2 is FQNEAQ (reference sequence). The CDR3 sequence is CASSRDRHHYGYTF. The CDR3 DNA follows: TGTGCCAGCAGCCGGGACAGGCACCACTATGGCTACACCTTC. The variable domain in full, completed from reference TRBV7-9 and TRBJ1-2, reads DTGVSQNPRHKITKRGQNVTFRCDPISEHNRLYWYRQTLGQGPEFLTYFQNEAQLEKSRLLSDRFSAERPKGSFSTLEIQRTEQGDSAMYLCASSRDRHHYGYTFGSGTRLTVV.

A word on this clone: The sample has other DNA sequences that encode this CDR3 too. The V call is TRBV2, the J call TRBJ2-7, with 9 positions matching TRBD1. Trimming at V came to 7 bases and at J to 0 bases, leaving 4 bases not matched to a gene. Germline CDR1 reads SNHLY; CDR2 reads FYNNEI. This CDR3 is built from 14 residues. CDR3 amino acids: CASTGQGSSYEQYF. CDR3 nucleotides: TGTGCCAGCACCGGACAGGGGAGCTCCTACGAGCAGTACTTC.

This chain joins TRBV2 and TRBJ1-3, with 9 nucleotides matching TRBD1. Germline CDR1 SNHLY, CDR2 FYNNEI. The CDR3 sequence is 21 residues long. V gave up 6 bases and J gave up 0 bases; unmatched junction bases: 21. For the CDR3, the DNA is TGTGCCAGCAGCGATCCCCGTGAGGGACAGGGCGTCCAGAGCTCTGGAAACACCATATATTTT. Protein: CASSDPREGQGVQSSGNTIYF. Full variable domain (missing parts from reference TRBV2 and TRBJ1-3): EPEVTQTPSHQVTQMGQEVILRCVPISNHLYFYWYRQILGQKVEFLVSFYNNEISEKSEIFDDQFSVERPDGSNFTLKIRSTKLEDSAMYFCASSDPREGQGVQSSGNTIYFGEGSWLTVV.

The chain has TRBV29-1 and TRBJ1-2, with D possibly TRBD1 on 6 matching bases. Germline V gene lookup returns CDR1 SQVTM and CDR2 ANQGSEA. The CDR3 runs 12 residues. Deletions cut 3 bases from V and 4 bases from J, with 9 bases between. The CDR3 is CSVDRGPYGYTF. CDR3 bases: TGCAGCGTTGACAGGGGACCCTATGGCTACACCTTC.

J is TRBJ2-7 and V is TRBV2, with a weak D call TRBD1 (6 bases). This CDR3 comprises 12 residues. Germline-derived CDR1 and CDR2 are SNHLY and FYNNEI. V was shortened by 6 bases and J by 9 bases, with 15 bases between the two germline ends. CDR3 protein: CASREQGWGQYF. The CDR3 DNA sequence: TGTGCCAGCAGGGAACAGGGTTGGGGGCAGTACTTC.

This chain uses TRBV27 with TRBJ1-6; 12 bases agree with TRBD1. V gave up 2 bases and J gave up 0 bases; unmatched junction bases: 5. This CDR3 has 19 residues. Germline V gene sequence: CDR1 MNHEY, CDR2 SMNVEV (reference sequence). The CDR3 nucleotides read TGTGCCAGCAGTTTACTGGGGGGACAGGGGGCCTCCTATAATTCACCCCTCCACTTT. Translation gives CASSLLGGQGASYNSPLHF.

V gene TRBV4-3 combines with J gene TRBJ2-7, with 12 positions matching TRBD1. J lost 5 bases, V lost 9 bases, and 11 bases had no gene match. Per germline, CDR1 LGHNA and CDR2 YSLEER. The CDR3 sequence is 15 residues long. This CDR3 is CASRRGTGGNDEQYF. In DNA form, the CDR3 reads TGCGCCAGTCGAAGAGGGACAGGGGGCAACGACGAGCAGTACTTC.

This rearrangement joins TRBV4-3 to TRBJ2-5; 11 bases are shared with TRBD2. The J segment lost 4 bases and the V segment lost 4 bases, leaving 5 bases of the junction unmatched. This CDR3 has 15 amino acids. The germline V gene encodes CDR1 LGHNA and CDR2 YSLEER. The CDR3 sequence: CASSPRTSGSETQYF. The CDR3 nucleotides are TGCGCCAGCAGCCCCCGGACTAGCGGGTCAGAGACCCAGTACTTC.

This clone was recorded a few times. This CDR3 is CASSETEWSTEAFF. As DNA, the CDR3 is TGTGCCAGCAGTGAAACCGAATGGAGCACTGAAGCTTTCTTT. The chain uses TRBV2 and TRBJ1-1, with D unresolved. The CDR3 runs to 14 residues. Deletions cut 2 bases from V and 4 bases from J, with 11 bases between. The germline gives CDR1 SNHLY, CDR2 FYNNEI.

This clone was seen a few times. The conserved final phenylalanine or tryptophan is absent from the CDR3, which likely points to a read error. No DNA is shown, since the ends of the CDR3 on it are uncertain; the CDR3 is the one TCRdb lists. This chain connects TRBV5-6 to TRBJ2-3; no check of the table's D call, TRBD1, against the DNA was made. Germline V gives CDR1 SGHDT, CDR2 YYEEEE. The CDR3 is 15 residues long, counting both termini. CDR3 in amino acids: CASSFATGLTDTKYL.

This clone has just a few counts. The chain has TRBV5-4 and TRBJ1-1; D gene unclear. The CDR3 runs to 13 residues. The V gene's germline CDR1 is SGHNT and CDR2 YYREEE (reference sequence). With 1 base removed from V and 3 bases from J, the gap between germline ends came to 7 bases. The CDR3 bases are TGTGCCAGCAGCTTGCACACCGACACTGAAGCTTTCTTT. This encodes CASSLHTDTEAFF.